This T cell receptor beta chain was sequenced during a study of technical replicates of blood from a handful of donors. Produced via immunoSEQ multiplex PCR; TCRdb's table is partial and in-frame only. The data contain 68,000 or so clones, about 97% of them seen just once; the ten biggest clones take up around 0.29%. The V gene lost 2 bases and the J gene lost 6 bases, with 10 bases spanning the gap. The CDR3 runs 13 residues. The germline CDR1 and CDR2 sequences are MDHEN and SYDVKM. What was sequenced was T cells isolated from PBMCs. J is TRBJ1-2 and V is TRBV28; D unresolved. This receptor was identified in a human donor in good health. CDR3: CASSLPQSHGYTF. The CDR3 DNA reads as TGTGCCAGCAGTTTACCACAGTCCCATGGCTACACCTTC.